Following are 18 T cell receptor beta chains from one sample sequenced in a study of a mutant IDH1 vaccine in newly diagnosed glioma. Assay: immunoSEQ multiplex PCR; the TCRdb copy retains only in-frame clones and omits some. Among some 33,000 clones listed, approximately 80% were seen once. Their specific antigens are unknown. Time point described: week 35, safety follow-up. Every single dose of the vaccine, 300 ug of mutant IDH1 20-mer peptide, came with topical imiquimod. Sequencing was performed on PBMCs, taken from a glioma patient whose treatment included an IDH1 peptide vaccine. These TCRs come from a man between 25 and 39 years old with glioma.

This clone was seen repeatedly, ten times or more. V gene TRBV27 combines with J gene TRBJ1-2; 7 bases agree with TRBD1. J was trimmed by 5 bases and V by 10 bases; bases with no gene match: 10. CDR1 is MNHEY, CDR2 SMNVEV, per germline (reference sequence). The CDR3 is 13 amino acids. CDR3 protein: CATRDRSYYGYTF. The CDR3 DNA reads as TGTGCCACAAGGGACAGAAGCTATTATGGCTACACCTTC.

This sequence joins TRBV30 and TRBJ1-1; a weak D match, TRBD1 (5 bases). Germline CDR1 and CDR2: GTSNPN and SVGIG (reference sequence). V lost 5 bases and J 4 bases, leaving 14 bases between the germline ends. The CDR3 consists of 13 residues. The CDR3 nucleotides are TGTGCCTGGGAGAGGGGTTTTATCACTGAAGCTTTCTTT. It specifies CAWERGFITEAFF.

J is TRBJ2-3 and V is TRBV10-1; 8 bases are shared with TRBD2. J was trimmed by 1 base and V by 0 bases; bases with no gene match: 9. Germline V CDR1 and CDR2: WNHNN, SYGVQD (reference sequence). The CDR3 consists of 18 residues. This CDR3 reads CASSESWVGRACTDTQYF. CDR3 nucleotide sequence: TGCGCCAGCAGTGAGTCTTGGGTCGGGAGGGCCTGCACAGATACGCAGTATTTT.

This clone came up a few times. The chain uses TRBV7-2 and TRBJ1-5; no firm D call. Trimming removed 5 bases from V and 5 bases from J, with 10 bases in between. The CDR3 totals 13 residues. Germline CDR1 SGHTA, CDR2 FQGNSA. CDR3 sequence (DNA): TGTGCCAGCAGCGCCGACTTTCATCAGCCCCAGCATTTT. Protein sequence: CASSADFHQPQHF. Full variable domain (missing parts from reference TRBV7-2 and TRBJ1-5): GAGVSQSPSNKVTEKGKDVELRCDPISGHTALYWYRQSLGQGLEFLIYFQGNSAPDKSGLPSDRFSAERTGGSVSTLTIQRTQQEDSAVYLCASSADFHQPQHFGDGTRLSIL.

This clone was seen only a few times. CDR3 coding DNA: TGTGCCAGCAGCCCCGGGCAGGGGGCATGGAACACTGAAGCTTTCTTT. It codes for CASSPGQGAWNTEAFF. The gene calls are TRBV2 and TRBJ1-1, with 8 bases matching TRBD1. V lost 6 bases, J lost 1 base, and 10 bases stayed unmatched. CDR1 and CDR2 (germline): SNHLY, FYNNEI. The CDR3 is 16 residues long. Full variable domain (remainder filled in from reference TRBV2 and TRBJ1-1): EPEVTQTPSHQVTQMGQEVILRCVPISNHLYFYWYRQILGQKVEFLVSFYNNEISEKSEIFDDQFSVERPDGSNFTLKIRSTKLEDSAMYFCASSPGQGAWNTEAFFGQGTRLTVV.

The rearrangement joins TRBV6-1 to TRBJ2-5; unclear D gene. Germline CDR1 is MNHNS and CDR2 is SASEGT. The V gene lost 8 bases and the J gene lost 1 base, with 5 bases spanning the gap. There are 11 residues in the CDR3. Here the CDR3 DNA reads TGTGCCAGCCGCCTCCAAGAGACCCAGTACTTC. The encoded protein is CASRLQETQYF.

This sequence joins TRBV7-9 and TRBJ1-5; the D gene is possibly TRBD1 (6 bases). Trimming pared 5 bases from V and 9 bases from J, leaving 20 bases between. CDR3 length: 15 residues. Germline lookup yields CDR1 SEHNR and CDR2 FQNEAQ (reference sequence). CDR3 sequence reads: CASSRGQLAGPPQHF. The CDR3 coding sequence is TGTGCCAGCAGCCGCGGACAGCTCGCCGGGCCGCCCCAGCATTTT. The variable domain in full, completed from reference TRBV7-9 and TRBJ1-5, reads DTGVSQNPRHKITKRGQNVTFRCDPISEHNRLYWYRQTLGQGPEFLTYFQNEAQLEKSRLLSDRFSAERPKGSFSTLEIQRTEQGDSAMYLCASSRGQLAGPPQHFGDGTRLSIL.

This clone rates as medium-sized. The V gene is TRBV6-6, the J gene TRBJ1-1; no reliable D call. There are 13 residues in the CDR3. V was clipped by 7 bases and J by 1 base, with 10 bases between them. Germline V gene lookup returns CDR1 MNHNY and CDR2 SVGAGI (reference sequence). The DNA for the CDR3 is TGTGCCAGCATTCTACAGACGAACACTGAAGCTTTCTTT. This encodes CASILQTNTEAFF.

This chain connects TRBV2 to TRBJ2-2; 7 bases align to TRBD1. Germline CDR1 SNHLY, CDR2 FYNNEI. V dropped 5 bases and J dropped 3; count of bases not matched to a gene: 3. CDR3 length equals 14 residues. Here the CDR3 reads CASSLTGHTGELFF. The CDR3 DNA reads TGTGCCAGCAGTCTGACAGGGCACACCGGGGAGCTGTTTTTT.

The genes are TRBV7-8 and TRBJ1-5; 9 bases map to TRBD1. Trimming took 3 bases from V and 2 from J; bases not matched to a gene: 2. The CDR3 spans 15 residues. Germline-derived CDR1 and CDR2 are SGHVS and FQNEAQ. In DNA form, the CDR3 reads TGTGCCAGCAGCTTCAGGGACAGGGGCAATCAGCCCCAGCATTTT. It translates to CASSFRDRGNQPQHF.

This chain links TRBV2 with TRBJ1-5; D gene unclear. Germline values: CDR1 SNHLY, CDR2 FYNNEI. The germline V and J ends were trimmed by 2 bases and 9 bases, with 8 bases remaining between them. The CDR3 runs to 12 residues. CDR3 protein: CASSEYLTPQHF. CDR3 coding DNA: TGTGCCAGCAGTGAATACCTAACGCCCCAGCATTTT.

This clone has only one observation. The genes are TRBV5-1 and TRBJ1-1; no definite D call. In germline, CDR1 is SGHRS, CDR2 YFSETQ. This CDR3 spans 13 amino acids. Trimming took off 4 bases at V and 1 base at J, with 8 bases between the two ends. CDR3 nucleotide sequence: TGCGCCAGCAGCCCTGACGCGAACACTGAAGCTTTCTTT. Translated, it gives CASSPDANTEAFF.

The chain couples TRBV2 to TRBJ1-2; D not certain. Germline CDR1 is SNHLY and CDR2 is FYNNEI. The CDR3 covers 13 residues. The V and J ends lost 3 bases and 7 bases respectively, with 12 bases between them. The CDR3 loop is CASSDPFVGGYTF. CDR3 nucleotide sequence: TGTGCCAGCAGTGACCCTTTCGTGGGTGGCTACACCTTC.

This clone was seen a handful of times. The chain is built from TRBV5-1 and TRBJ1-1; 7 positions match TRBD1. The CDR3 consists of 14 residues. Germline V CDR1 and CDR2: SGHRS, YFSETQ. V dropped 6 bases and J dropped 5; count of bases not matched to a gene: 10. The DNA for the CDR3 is TGCGCCAGCAAGGGATTGGGACAGTCGACTGAAGCTTTCTTT. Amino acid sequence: CASKGLGQSTEAFF. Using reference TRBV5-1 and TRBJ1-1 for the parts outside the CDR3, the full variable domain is KAGVTQTPRYLIKTRGQQVTLSCSPISGHRSVSWYQQTPGQGLQFLFEYFSETQRNKGNFPGRFSGRQFSNSRSEMNVSTLELGDSALYLCASKGLGQSTEAFFGQGTRLTVV.

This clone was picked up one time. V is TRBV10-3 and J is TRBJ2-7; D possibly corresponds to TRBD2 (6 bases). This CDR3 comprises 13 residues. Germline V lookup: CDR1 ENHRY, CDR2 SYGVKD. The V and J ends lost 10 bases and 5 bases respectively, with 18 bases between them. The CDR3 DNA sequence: TGTGCCACAGGGAGAGGGGAGGAGGACGAGCAGTACTTC. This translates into CATGRGEEDEQYF.

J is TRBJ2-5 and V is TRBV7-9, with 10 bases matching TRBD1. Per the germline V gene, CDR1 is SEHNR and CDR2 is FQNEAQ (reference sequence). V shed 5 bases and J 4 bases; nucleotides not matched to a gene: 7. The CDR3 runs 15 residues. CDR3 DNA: TGTGCCAGCAGCCCCCGGGACAGGGGACCAGAGACCCAGTACTTC. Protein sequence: CASSPRDRGPETQYF.

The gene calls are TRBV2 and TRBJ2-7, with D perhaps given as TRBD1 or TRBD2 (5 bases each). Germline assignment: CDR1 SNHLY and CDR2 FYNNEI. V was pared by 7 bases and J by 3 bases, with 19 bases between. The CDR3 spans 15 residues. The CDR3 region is CASKIGAGSLYEQYF. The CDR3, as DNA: TGTGCCAGCAAGATTGGGGCAGGGAGCCTCTACGAGCAGTACTTC.

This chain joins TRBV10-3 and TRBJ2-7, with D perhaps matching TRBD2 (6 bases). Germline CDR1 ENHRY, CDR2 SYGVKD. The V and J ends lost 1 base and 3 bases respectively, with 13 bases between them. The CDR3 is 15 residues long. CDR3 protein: CAISEWVAEHYEQYF. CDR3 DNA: TGTGCCATCAGTGAGTGGGTAGCGGAGCACTACGAGCAGTACTTC.